This passage covers 18 T cell receptor beta chains from one sample sequenced in a study of blood T cell repertoires in COVID-19 (dated by TCRdb to about 2020). The protocol used for the library was the immunoSEQ multiplex PCR assay. Here the immuneACCESS table is served through TCRdb, limited to in-frame sequences with V and J called. Missing clones are a known gap in these copies; in checked studies unresolved V genes cover under half, and the rest lacks a known reason. The sample table holds some 330,000 clones, of which 85% to 90% were seen once. About 4.1% of the sample belongs to the ten largest clones. What was sequenced was PBMCs or T cells enriched from blood (not recorded which). These receptor sequences come from a man aged 25-40 years who had recovered from COVID-19.

This clone was seen more than once but under ten times. This chain joins TRBV6-4 and TRBJ2-3, with a possible D match to TRBD2 (5 bases). The CDR3 covers 15 residues. Deletions cut 7 bases from V and 2 bases from J, with 16 bases between. Germline-derived CDR1 and CDR2 are MRHNA and SNTAGT. The CDR3 sequence is CASTRTAGATDTQYF. The CDR3, as DNA: TGTGCCAGCACACGGACGGCGGGCGCCACAGATACGCAGTATTTT.

This chain joins TRBV24-1 and TRBJ2-2; D unresolved. This CDR3 has 14 amino acids. Germline V gene lookup returns CDR1 KGHDR and CDR2 SFDVKD. The V gene lost 3 bases and the J gene lost 4 bases, with 8 bases spanning the gap. The CDR3 DNA is TGTGCCACCAGTGATAATTACGGCACCGGGGAGCTGTTTTTT. Its translation is CATSDNYGTGELFF.

The chain combines TRBV10-1 with TRBJ1-2; D gene uncertain. The V gene's germline CDR1 is WNHNN and CDR2 SYGVQD (reference sequence). The CDR3 runs to 13 residues. V shed 3 bases and J shed 2 bases, with 7 bases lying between them. This chain's CDR3 is CASSDTANYGYTF. For the CDR3, the DNA is TGCGCCAGCAGTGACACAGCCAACTATGGCTACACCTTC.

The rearrangement uses TRBV9 and TRBJ1-1; 7 positions agree with TRBD1. This CDR3 has 16 amino acids. With 4 bases clipped from V and 7 bases from J, the junction kept 16 bases outside the gene matches. Looked up from germline, CDR1 is SGDLS and CDR2 is YYNGEE. The CDR3 here is CASSFRGPGVSGEAFF. For the CDR3, the DNA is TGTGCCAGCAGCTTTAGGGGGCCAGGGGTAAGTGGTGAAGCTTTCTTT.

This clone has a single count. The V call is TRBV5-1, the J call TRBJ2-7; D may be TRBD2 (5 bases). The DNA end favors TRBJ2-5, so the J call may be wrong. In germline, CDR1 is SGHRS, CDR2 YFSETQ. CDR3 length: 13 residues. CDR3 region: CASSKGLQETQYF. The CDR3 DNA reads TGCGCCAGCAGCAAAGGACTCCAAGAGACCCAGTACTTC.

The gene calls are TRBV28 and TRBJ1-4, with D unresolved. This CDR3 contains 14 residues. The V and J ends lost 8 bases and 8 bases respectively, with 18 bases between them. Germline CDR1 and CDR2: MDHEN and SYDVKM. This CDR3 reads CASRTGLSMEKLFF. The CDR3, as DNA: TGTGCCAGCCGGACCGGACTGAGTATGGAAAAACTGTTTTTT.

The genes are TRBV5-1 and TRBJ2-7, with 9 bases lining up with TRBD1. There are 15 residues in the CDR3. The V gene's germline CDR1 is SGHRS and CDR2 YFSETQ. Unmatched junction bases numbered 10, after V lost 2 bases and J lost 7 bases. The CDR3 spells CASSLGDRESGEQYF. As DNA, the CDR3 is TGCGCCAGCAGCTTAGGGGACAGGGAATCGGGGGAGCAGTACTTC.

This chain joins TRBV20-1 and TRBJ2-2; tentatively, D is TRBD2 (5 bases). Germline assignment: CDR1 DFQATT and CDR2 SNEGSKA (reference sequence). Between the trimmed V and J ends, which lost 6 bases and 3 bases, there was a span of 5 bases. This CDR3 contains 11 residues. As DNA, the CDR3 is TGCAGTGCCGGGGACACCGGGGAGCTGTTTTTT. It translates to CSAGDTGELFF.

The rearrangement links TRBV28 to TRBJ2-3; 8 bases align to TRBD1. The CDR3 totals 13 residues. CDR1 and CDR2 from the germline V gene are MDHEN and SYDVKM. The junction had 2 bases not matched to a gene; V was cut back by 5 bases and J by 4 bases. CDR3 sequence: CASSAGGPDTQYF. In DNA, the CDR3 is TGTGCCAGCAGTGCAGGGGGCCCAGATACGCAGTATTTT.

This chain connects TRBV11-2 to TRBJ2-3; D remains ambiguous. CDR3 size: 14 residues. V was trimmed by 0 bases and J by 4 bases, leaving 8 bases between them. The V gene's germline CDR1 is SGHAT and CDR2 FQNNGV. The CDR3 sequence is CASSLDRSADTQYF. CDR3 bases: TGTGCCAGCAGCTTAGATCGGTCGGCAGATACGCAGTATTTT. Combining the CDR3 with reference TRBV11-2 and TRBJ2-3 gives the whole variable domain EAGVAQSPRYKIIEKRQSVAFWCNPISGHATLYWYQQILGQGPKLLIQFQNNGVVDDSQLPKDRFSAERLKGVDSTLKIQPAKLEDSAVYLCASSLDRSADTQYFGPGTRLTVL.

The genes are TRBV27 and TRBJ2-3; maybe TRBD2 (6 bases). Germline V gene sequence: CDR1 MNHEY, CDR2 SMNVEV (reference sequence). V lost 4 bases and J lost 1, with 15 bases in between. The CDR3 totals 16 residues. CDR3 protein: CASSSRLVSRTDTQYF. As DNA, the CDR3 is TGTGCCAGCAGTTCCCGACTAGTTTCTCGCACAGATACGCAGTATTTT.

The CDR3 loop reads CASRDSNQPQHF. CDR3 sequence (DNA): TGTGCCAGTCGCGATAGCAATCAGCCCCAGCATTTT. V and J are TRBV19 and TRBJ1-5; D call uncertain. The CDR3 has 12 amino acids. From germline, CDR1 is LNHDA and CDR2 SQIVND (reference sequence). V lost 8 bases and J 0 bases, leaving 5 bases between the germline ends.

This clone has more than one count but fewer than ten. J is TRBJ2-7 and V is TRBV11-2; 8 nucleotides match TRBD1. The J segment lost 2 bases and the V segment lost 6 bases, leaving 3 bases of the junction unmatched. The CDR3 is made up of 13 amino acids. Per the germline V gene, CDR1 is SGHAT and CDR2 is FQNNGV. The CDR3 sequence is CASRSTGAYEQYF. The CDR3 coding sequence is TGTGCCAGCAGGTCGACAGGGGCCTACGAGCAGTACTTC.

The gene calls are TRBV19 and TRBJ2-2, with no clear D. The CDR3 consists of 14 residues. Between the trimmed V and J ends, which lost 6 bases and 4 bases, there was a span of 12 bases. Germline-derived CDR1 and CDR2 are LNHDA and SQIVND (reference sequence). As DNA, the CDR3 is TGTGCCAGTAGGCGTCAAACGAGCACCGGGGAGCTGTTTTTT. It is translated as CASRRQTSTGELFF.

In nucleotides, the CDR3 is TGCGCCAGCAGACCCTACGGGGGGGCAGGGGAGCAGTTCTTC. Its protein product is CASRPYGGAGEQFF. The V call is TRBV4-1, the J call TRBJ2-1, with 8 bases aligning to TRBD2. Germline V gene lookup returns CDR1 MGHRA and CDR2 YSYEKL. The V gene end was trimmed by 6 bases and the J gene end by 10 bases; junction bases not matched to a gene: 11. The CDR3 is made up of 14 amino acids.

This clone was counted a single time. The J gene is TRBJ2-7, the V gene TRBV4-1; 10 positions agree with TRBD1. Germline V gene sequence: CDR1 MGHRA, CDR2 YSYEKL. V trimming: 1 base; J trimming: 2 bases; junction bases outside the gene matches: 5. The length of the CDR3 is 16 residues. CDR3 in amino acids: CASSQATTGGAYEQYF. CDR3 in DNA: TGCGCCAGCAGCCAAGCTACGACAGGGGGCGCCTACGAGCAGTACTTC.

This clone was picked up one time. The chain links TRBV6-2 or TRBV6-3 to TRBJ2-7; a possible D gene is TRBD1 (6 bases). This CDR3 comprises 14 residues. Germline CDR1 is MNHEY and CDR2 is SVGEGT. The V and J ends lost 4 bases and 6 bases respectively, with 16 bases between them. The CDR3 sequence is CASSSPRQGTEQYF. Here the CDR3 DNA reads TGTGCCAGCAGTTCCCCAAGGCAGGGGACCGAGCAGTACTTC.

The rearrangement links TRBV19 to TRBJ1-5, with 9 bases lining up with TRBD1. This CDR3 region has 14 residues. Germline values: CDR1 LNHDA, CDR2 SQIVND (reference sequence). With V trimmed by 6 bases and J by 7 bases, 7 bases remained unmatched. The CDR3 nucleotides read TGTGCCAGTAGGCCACAGGGGGCCGGACAGCCCCAGCATTTT. It encodes CASRPQGAGQPQHF.